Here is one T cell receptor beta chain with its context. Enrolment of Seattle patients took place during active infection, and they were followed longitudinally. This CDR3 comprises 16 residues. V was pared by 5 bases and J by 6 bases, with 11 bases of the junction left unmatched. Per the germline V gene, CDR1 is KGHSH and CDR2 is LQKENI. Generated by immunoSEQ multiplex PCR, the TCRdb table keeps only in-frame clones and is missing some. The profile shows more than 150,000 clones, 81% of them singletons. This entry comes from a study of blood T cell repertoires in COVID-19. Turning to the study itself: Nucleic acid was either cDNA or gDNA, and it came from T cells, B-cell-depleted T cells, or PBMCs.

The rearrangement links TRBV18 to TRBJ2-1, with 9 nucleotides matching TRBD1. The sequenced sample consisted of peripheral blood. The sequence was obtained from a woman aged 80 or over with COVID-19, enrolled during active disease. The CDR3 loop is CASSSMGQGLGNEQFF. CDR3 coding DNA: TGTGCCAGCTCATCAATGGGACAGGGCTTAGGCAATGAGCAGTTCTTC.